Below, 10 T cell receptor beta chains from the same sample are listed, as sequenced in a study of T cells in narcolepsy. The assay was immunoSEQ multiplex PCR, and TCRdb's table has in-frame clones only and misses some. In the table there are 25,000 to 35,000 clones, around four fifths of which are singletons. Sample: memory (CD45RA-) CD4+ T cells from blood. The receptor source for this set is a human donor in good health.

The chain employs TRBV28 and TRBJ1-4, with 9 bases aligning to TRBD1. The CDR3 sequence is 15 residues long. Germline V gene lookup returns CDR1 MDHEN and CDR2 SYDVKM. Trimming removed 1 base from V and 7 bases from J; junction bases left unmatched: 4. The CDR3 spells CASSLSLDRGEKLFF. In DNA form, the CDR3 reads TGTGCCAGCAGTTTATCGTTGGACAGGGGTGAAAAACTGTTTTTT.

The chain carries TRBV28 and TRBJ1-6; the D is unclear. Germline CDR1 and CDR2: MDHEN and SYDVKM. The CDR3 spans 16 residues. V was shortened by 8 bases and J by 0 bases, with 14 bases between the two germline ends. This CDR3 reads CASLRRVSSYNSPLHF. CDR3 bases: TGTGCCAGCCTCAGGAGGGTCAGCTCCTATAATTCACCCCTCCACTTT.

Only a few counts were recorded for this clone. The chain links TRBV18 to TRBJ1-2; 10 bases agree with TRBD1. CDR1 and CDR2 from the germline V gene are KGHSH and LQKENI. The ends lost 6 bases at V and 8 bases at J; junction bases unmatched: 9. The CDR3 loop spans 14 amino acids. The chain's CDR3 is CASSARGTGEGYTF. DNA for the CDR3: TGTGCCAGCTCTGCGCGTGGGACAGGGGAAGGCTACACCTTC.

V is TRBV6-5 and J is TRBJ1-6; no definite D call. The germline gives CDR1 MNHEY, CDR2 SVGAGI. The ends were cut back, 2 bases at V and 6 bases at J, with 5 bases in the middle. The length of the CDR3 is 13 residues. Written as DNA, the CDR3 is TGTGCCAGCAGTTACCGGGTTAATTCACCCCTCCACTTT. Translated, it gives CASSYRVNSPLHF.

V usage is TRBV28 and J usage is TRBJ1-1; maybe TRBD1 (5 bases). Germline V gives CDR1 MDHEN, CDR2 SYDVKM. This CDR3 is 15 amino acids long. V lost 5 bases, J lost 3 bases, and 16 bases lay in between. The CDR3 DNA reads as TGTGCCAGCAGTCGAATGCCCGGGGCGGACACTGAAGCTTTCTTT. Its translation is CASSRMPGADTEAFF.

There are a few counts of this clone. J is TRBJ1-3 and V is TRBV7-9; D remains unclear. The germline gives CDR1 SEHNR, CDR2 FQNEAQ (reference sequence). V was trimmed by 1 base and J by 0 bases, leaving 7 bases between them. This CDR3 region has 15 residues. Written as DNA, the CDR3 is TGTGCCAGCAGCTTAGGGACTATCTCTGGAAACACCATATATTTT. Its translation: CASSLGTISGNTIYF.

The chain employs TRBV28 and TRBJ1-1; D gene unclear. With 6 bases removed from V and 4 bases from J, the gap between germline ends came to 12 bases. Looked up from germline, CDR1 is MDHEN and CDR2 is SYDVKM. The CDR3 runs 13 residues. The CDR3 is CASSPTRPTEAFF. The DNA of the CDR3 is TGTGCCAGCAGCCCGACCAGGCCCACTGAAGCTTTCTTT. Supplemented by reference TRBV28 and TRBJ1-1, the full variable domain reads DVKVTQSSRYLVKRTGEKVFLECVQDMDHENMFWYRQDPGLGLRLIYFSYDVKMKEKGDIPEGYSVSREKKERFSLILESASTNQTSMYLCASSPTRPTEAFFGQGTRLTVV.

This clone showed up just a few times. V gene TRBV10-3 combines with J gene TRBJ1-6; 8 positions agree with TRBD1. V trimming: 0 bases; J trimming: 11 bases; junction bases outside the gene matches: 9. The CDR3 sequence is 16 residues long. Germline-derived CDR1 and CDR2 are ENHRY and SYGVKD. Here the CDR3 reads CAISESPSGGRAPLHF. CDR3 in DNA: TGTGCCATCAGTGAGTCCCCGTCAGGGGGCAGGGCACCCCTCCACTTT.

About this clone itself: Other DNA sequences in the same sample also yield this CDR3. This chain connects TRBV6-1 to TRBJ1-2, with no clear D. The CDR3 sequence is 11 residues long. With 7 bases removed from V and 8 bases from J, the gap between germline ends came to 11 bases. CDR1 and CDR2 from the germline V gene are MNHNS and SASEGT. The CDR3 bases are TGTGCCAGCACCCAAGGGCGGGGCTACACCTTC. Amino acids: CASTQGRGYTF.

The genes are TRBV18 and TRBJ2-5; possibly TRBD1 for D (5 bases). CDR1 is KGHSH and CDR2 is LQKENI in the germline V gene. CDR3 length: 14 residues. The V and J ends lost 3 bases and 2 bases respectively, with 10 bases between them. The CDR3 DNA sequence: TGTGCCAGCTCACCCTGGGGCAGACAAGAGACCCAGTACTTC. Translating it yields CASSPWGRQETQYF.